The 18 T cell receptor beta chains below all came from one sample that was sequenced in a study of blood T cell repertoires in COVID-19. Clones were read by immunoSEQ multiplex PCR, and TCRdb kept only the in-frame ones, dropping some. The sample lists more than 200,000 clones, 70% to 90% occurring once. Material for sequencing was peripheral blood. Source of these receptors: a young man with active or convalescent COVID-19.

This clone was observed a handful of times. CDR3 coding DNA: TGTGCCTGGAGCGACAGGGCGGGGAACACTGAAGCTTTCTTT. Translating gives CAWSDRAGNTEAFF. This chain joins TRBV30 and TRBJ1-1; the match to TRBD1 covers 7 bases. J gave up 1 base and V 3 bases, and 5 bases lay outside the gene matches. Germline CDR1 reads GTSNPN; CDR2 reads SVGIG (reference sequence). The length of the CDR3 is 14 residues.

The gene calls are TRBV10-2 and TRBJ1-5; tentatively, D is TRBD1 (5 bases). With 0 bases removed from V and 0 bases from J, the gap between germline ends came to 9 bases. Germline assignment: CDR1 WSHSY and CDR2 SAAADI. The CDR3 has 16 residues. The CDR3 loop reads CASSESGGYSNQPQHF. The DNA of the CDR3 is TGCGCCAGCAGTGAGTCTGGGGGGTATAGCAATCAGCCCCAGCATTTT.

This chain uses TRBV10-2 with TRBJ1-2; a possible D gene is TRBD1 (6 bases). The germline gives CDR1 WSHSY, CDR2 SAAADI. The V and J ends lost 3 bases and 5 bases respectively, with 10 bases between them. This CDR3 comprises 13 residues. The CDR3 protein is CASSDSGEYGYTF. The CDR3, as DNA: TGCGCCAGCAGTGATTCAGGGGAATATGGCTACACCTTC.

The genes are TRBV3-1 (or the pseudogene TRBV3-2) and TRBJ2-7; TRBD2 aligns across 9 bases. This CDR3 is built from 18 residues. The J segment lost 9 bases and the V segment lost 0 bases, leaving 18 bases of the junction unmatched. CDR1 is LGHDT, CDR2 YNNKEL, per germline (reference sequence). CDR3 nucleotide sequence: TGTGCCAGCAGCCAAGATCGCCTAGCGGGGACGCCCCCTAAAGCGCAGTACTTC. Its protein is CASSQDRLAGTPPKAQYF.

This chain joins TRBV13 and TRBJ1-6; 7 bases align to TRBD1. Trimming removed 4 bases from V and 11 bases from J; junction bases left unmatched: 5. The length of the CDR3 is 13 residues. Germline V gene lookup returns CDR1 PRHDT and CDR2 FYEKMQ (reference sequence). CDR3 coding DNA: TGTGCCAGCAGCTCCCGGACAGGAACACCCCTCCACTTT. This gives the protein CASSSRTGTPLHF.

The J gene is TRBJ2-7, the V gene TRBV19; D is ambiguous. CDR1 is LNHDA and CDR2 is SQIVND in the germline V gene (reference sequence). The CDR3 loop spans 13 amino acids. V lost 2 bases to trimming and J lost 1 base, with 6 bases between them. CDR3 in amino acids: CASSITASYEQYF. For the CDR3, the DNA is TGTGCCAGTAGTATAACAGCTTCCTACGAGCAGTACTTC.

CDR3 DNA sequence: TGTGCCAGCAGCTTAGGGATCGGGCAGGGGGGTCAGCCCCAGCATTTT. Encoded protein: CASSLGIGQGGQPQHF. The chain is built from TRBV7-6 and TRBJ1-5, with 7 bases lining up with TRBD1. This CDR3 region has 16 residues. V lost 1 base, J lost 6 bases, and 9 bases stayed unmatched. Germline V gene sequence: CDR1 SGHVS, CDR2 FNYEAQ.

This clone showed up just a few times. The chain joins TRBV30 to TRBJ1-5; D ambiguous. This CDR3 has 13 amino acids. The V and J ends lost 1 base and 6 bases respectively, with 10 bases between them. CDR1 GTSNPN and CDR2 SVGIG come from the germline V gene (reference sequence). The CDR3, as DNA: TGTGCCTGGAGTGCCGGGTTTGCTCAGCCCCAGCATTTT. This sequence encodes CAWSAGFAQPQHF.

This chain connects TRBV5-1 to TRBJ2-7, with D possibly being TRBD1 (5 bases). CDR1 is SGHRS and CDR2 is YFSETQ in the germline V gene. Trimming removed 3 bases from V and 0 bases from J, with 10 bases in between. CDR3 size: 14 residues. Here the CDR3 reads CASSSSGNSYEQYF. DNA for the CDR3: TGCGCCAGCAGCTCATCAGGGAACTCCTACGAGCAGTACTTC.

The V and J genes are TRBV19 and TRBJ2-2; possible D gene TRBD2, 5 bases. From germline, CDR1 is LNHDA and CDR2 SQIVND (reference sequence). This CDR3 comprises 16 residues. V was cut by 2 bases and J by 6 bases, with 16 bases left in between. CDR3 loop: CASSILRGLRAGELFF. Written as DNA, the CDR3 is TGTGCCAGTAGTATACTCAGAGGGCTTCGAGCCGGGGAGCTGTTTTTT. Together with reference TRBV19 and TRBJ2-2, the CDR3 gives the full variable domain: DGGITQSPKYLFRKEGQNVTLSCEQNLNHDAMYWYRQDPGQGLRLIYYSQIVNDFQKGDIAEGYSVSREKKESFPLTVTSAQKNPTAFYLCASSILRGLRAGELFFGEGSRLTVL.

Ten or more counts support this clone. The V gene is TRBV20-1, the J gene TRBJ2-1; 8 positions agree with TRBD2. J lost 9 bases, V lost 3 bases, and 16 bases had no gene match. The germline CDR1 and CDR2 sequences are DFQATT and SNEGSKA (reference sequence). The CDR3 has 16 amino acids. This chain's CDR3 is CSASLHGTSVFGEQFF. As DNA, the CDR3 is TGCAGTGCTAGTCTCCACGGGACTAGTGTATTCGGTGAGCAGTTCTTC.

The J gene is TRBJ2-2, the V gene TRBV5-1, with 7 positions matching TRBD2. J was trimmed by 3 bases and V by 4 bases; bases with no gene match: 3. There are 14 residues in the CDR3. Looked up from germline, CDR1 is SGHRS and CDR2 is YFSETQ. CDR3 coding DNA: TGCGCCAGCAGCCGTCGGGGGGACACCGGGGAGCTGTTTTTT. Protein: CASSRRGDTGELFF.

For the CDR3, the DNA is TGTGCCAGCAGCCAAGGTTCAGGCAGGGTGGAGTTTAGTGCGCAGTATTTT. It is translated as CASSQGSGRVEFSAQYF. V usage is TRBV14 and J usage is TRBJ2-3; the D gene is possibly TRBD1 (5 bases). The V gene lost 1 base and the J gene lost 10 bases, with 24 bases spanning the gap. This CDR3 is 17 amino acids long. Looked up from germline, CDR1 is SGHDN and CDR2 is FVKESK.

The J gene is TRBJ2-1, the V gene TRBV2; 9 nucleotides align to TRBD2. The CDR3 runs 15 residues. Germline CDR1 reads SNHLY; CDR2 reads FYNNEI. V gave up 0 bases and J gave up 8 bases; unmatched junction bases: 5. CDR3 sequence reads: CASSEAGLAIYEQFF. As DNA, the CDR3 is TGTGCCAGCAGTGAAGCGGGACTAGCAATCTATGAGCAGTTCTTC.

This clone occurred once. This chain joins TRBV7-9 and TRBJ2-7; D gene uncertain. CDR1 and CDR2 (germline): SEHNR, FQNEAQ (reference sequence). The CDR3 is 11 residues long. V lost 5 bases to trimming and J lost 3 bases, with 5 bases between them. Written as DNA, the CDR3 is TGTGCCAGCAGCCCAAACTACGAGCAGTACTTC. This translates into CASSPNYEQYF.

The CDR3 region has the DNA TGCAGCGTTGTTATTAGGGGGCTCCGAGAAGCTTTCTTT. Residues: CSVVIRGLREAFF. The chain combines TRBV29-1 with TRBJ1-1; the match to TRBD1 covers 7 bases. Trimming took 4 bases from V and 8 from J; bases not matched to a gene: 10. This CDR3 region has 13 residues. Germline CDR1 is SQVTM and CDR2 is ANQGSEA. The full variable domain, in which reference TRBV29-1 and TRBJ1-1 provide the parts outside the CDR3, is SAVISQKPSRDICQRGTSLTIQCQVDSQVTMMFWYRQQPGQSLTLIATANQGSEATYESGFVIDKFPISRPNLTFSTLTVSNMSPEDSSIYLCSVVIRGLREAFFGQGTRLTVV.

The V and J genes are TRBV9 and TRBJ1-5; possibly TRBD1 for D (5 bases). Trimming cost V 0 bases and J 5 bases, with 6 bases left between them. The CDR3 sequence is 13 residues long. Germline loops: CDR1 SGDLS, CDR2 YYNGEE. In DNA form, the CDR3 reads TGTGCCAGCAGCGTAGAAGGGGATCAGCCCCAGCATTTT. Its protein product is CASSVEGDQPQHF.

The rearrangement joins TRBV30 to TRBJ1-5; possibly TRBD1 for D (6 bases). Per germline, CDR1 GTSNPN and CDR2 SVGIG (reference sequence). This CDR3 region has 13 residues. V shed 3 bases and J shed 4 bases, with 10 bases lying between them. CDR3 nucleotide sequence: TGTGCCTGGAGAGGGGGGGATAATCAGCCCCAGCATTTT. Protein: CAWRGGDNQPQHF. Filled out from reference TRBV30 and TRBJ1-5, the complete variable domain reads SQTIHQWPATLVQPVGSPLSLECTVEGTSNPNLYWYRQAAGRGLQLLFYSVGIGQISSEVPQNLSASRPQDRQFILSSKKLLLSDSGFYLCAWRGGDNQPQHFGDGTRLSIL.